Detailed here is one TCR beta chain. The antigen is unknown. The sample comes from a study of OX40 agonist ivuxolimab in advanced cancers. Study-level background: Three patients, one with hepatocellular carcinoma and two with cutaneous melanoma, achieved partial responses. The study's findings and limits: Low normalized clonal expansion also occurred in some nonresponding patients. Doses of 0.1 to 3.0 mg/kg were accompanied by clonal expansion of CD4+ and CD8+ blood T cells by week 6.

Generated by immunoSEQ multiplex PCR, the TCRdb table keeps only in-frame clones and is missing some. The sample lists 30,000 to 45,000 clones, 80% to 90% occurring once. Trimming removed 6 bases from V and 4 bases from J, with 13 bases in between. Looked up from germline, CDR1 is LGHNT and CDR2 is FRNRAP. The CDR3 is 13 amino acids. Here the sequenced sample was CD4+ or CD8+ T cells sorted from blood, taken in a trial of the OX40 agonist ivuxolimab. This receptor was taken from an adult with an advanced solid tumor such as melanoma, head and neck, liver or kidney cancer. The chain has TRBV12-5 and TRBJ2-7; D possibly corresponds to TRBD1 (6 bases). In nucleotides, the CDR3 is TGTGCTAGTGGGAGCCGACAGGCATACGAGCAGTACTTC. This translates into CASGSRQAYEQYF.